This T cell receptor (beta chain) was recovered during a study of CD8 T cells in ankylosing spondylitis. Whole-study results and caveats: In ankylosing spondylitis blood, a motif of roughly 8 highly homologous TCR beta variants appeared characteristic.

Libraries for TCR beta were made by quantitative 5'-RACE with molecular barcodes. TCRdb reprocessed the 5' RACE reads via MiXCR and lists one record per CDR3 protein. Of 220,000 or so distinct CDR3 sequences in the sample, about 18% were seen once. CDR1 is SQVTM, CDR2 ANQGSEA, per germline. Trimming pared 2 bases from V and 4 bases from J, leaving 11 bases between. CDR3 length: 13 amino acids. This clonotype was seen a handful of times. No antigen is known for it. Sequences were obtained from blood, either unsorted or a sorted T cell fraction (not recorded which). The TCR was taken from a male donor with ankylosing spondylitis. V usage is TRBV29-1 and J usage is TRBJ1-2; D is unclear. CDR3 loop: CSVERREGYGYTF. The CDR3, as DNA: TGCAGCGTTGAACGTAGGGAGGGCTATGGCTACACCTTC.